What follows are 31 T cell receptor beta chains derived from one specimen sequenced in a study of T cells in Graves' hyperthyroidism and ophthalmopathy. Authors of the study amplified TCR beta CDR3 regions from RNA transcripts. The HTBI primer set drove a first-round RT-PCR of the TCR CDR3. One entry per CDR3 protein, called by TCRdb with MiXCR from the multiplex PCR reads. The sample records a few hundred thousand distinct CDR3 sequences, 20% to 25% being singletons. Sequenced sample: blood. Receptor source: a man aged 30-40 years with Graves' ophthalmopathy.

The chain carries TRBV2 and TRBJ1-1; D is undetermined. V shed 9 bases and J shed 1 base, with 6 bases lying between them. Germline-derived CDR1 and CDR2 are SNHLY and FYNNEI. This CDR3 is 11 amino acids long. The chain's CDR3 is CARNQNTEAFF. CDR3 nucleotide sequence: TGTGCCAGGAACCAGAACACTGAAGCTTTCTTT.

This clonotype has only a few counts. The V call is TRBV6-1, the J call TRBJ2-5; the D is unclear. This CDR3 region has 16 residues. The germline V gene encodes CDR1 MNHNS and CDR2 SASEGT. Trimming removed 4 bases at V and 4 bases at J, with 19 bases between. The CDR3 DNA follows: TGTGCCAGCAGTGCCCGTTCGCCGACTCCGTTAGAGACCCAGTACTTC. This sequence encodes CASSARSPTPLETQYF.

The chain uses TRBV19 and TRBJ1-5; D remains ambiguous. Per germline, CDR1 LNHDA and CDR2 SQIVND (reference sequence). The ends were cut back, 5 bases at V and 0 bases at J, with 5 bases in the middle. CDR3 length: 13 amino acids. CDR3 region: CASSVRSNQPQHF. The DNA for the CDR3 is TGTGCCAGTAGTGTACGTAGCAATCAGCCCCAGCATTTT.

This clonotype was picked up many times. The chain employs TRBV5-1 and TRBJ2-3, with 9 bases aligning to TRBD2. The CDR3 totals 15 residues. The germline V gene encodes CDR1 SGHRS and CDR2 YFSETQ. The V and J ends lost 0 bases and 6 bases, in that order; junction bases with no gene match: 5. CDR3 amino acids: CASSLGGLAMDTQYF. CDR3 bases: TGCGCCAGCAGCTTGGGTGGACTAGCGATGGATACGCAGTATTTT. Complete variable domain (other parts from reference TRBV5-1 and TRBJ2-3): KAGVTQTPRYLIKTRGQQVTLSCSPISGHRSVSWYQQTPGQGLQFLFEYFSETQRNKGNFPGRFSGRQFSNSRSEMNVSTLELGDSALYLCASSLGGLAMDTQYFGPGTRLTVL.

This rearrangement joins TRBV6-2 or TRBV6-3 to TRBJ2-7, with 16 bases fitting TRBD2. The CDR3 spans 23 residues. The germline V gene has CDR1 MNHEY and CDR2 SVGEGT. The ends lost 2 bases at V and 3 bases at J; junction bases unmatched: 22. The CDR3 DNA reads as TGTGCCAGCAGTTACGGACCCGGGACTAGCGGGAGGGCGATCTCCCCGACCCTCTACGAGCAGTACTTC. It translates to CASSYGPGTSGRAISPTLYEQYF.

This clonotype was found a few times. The V call is TRBV6-1, the J call TRBJ1-6; weak D call: TRBD1 (5 bases). Germline CDR1 MNHNS, CDR2 SASEGT. The length of the CDR3 is 14 residues. Trimming cost V 7 bases and J 8 bases, with 15 bases left between them. CDR3 sequence: CASTRGTGDSPLHF. For the CDR3, the DNA is TGTGCCAGCACTCGAGGAACAGGAGATTCACCCCTCCACTTT.

This clonotype was counted only a few times. The DNA of the CDR3 is TGTGCCAGCAGCTCCCCTTCAGCAGATACGCAGTATTTT. This codes for CASSSPSADTQYF. V usage is TRBV11-1 and J usage is TRBJ2-3; D is uncertain. CDR1 and CDR2 from the germline V gene are SGHAT and FQDESV (reference sequence). The length of the CDR3 is 13 residues. Trimming stripped 4 bases from V and 4 bases from J, with 9 bases between.

The chain combines TRBV19 with TRBJ1-2; a weak D match, TRBD1 (5 bases). CDR3 size: 14 residues. The V gene lost 6 bases and the J gene lost 6 bases, with 17 bases spanning the gap. CDR1 LNHDA and CDR2 SQIVND come from the germline V gene (reference sequence). The CDR3 region has the DNA TGTGCCAGTAGCCAGGGTGGCAACTCTAATGGCTACACCTTC. Translation: CASSQGGNSNGYTF.

This chain links TRBV7-6 with TRBJ2-1; 9 bases map to TRBD1. CDR1 is SGHVS and CDR2 is FNYEAQ in the germline V gene. Germline trimming cut 4 bases from V and 8 bases from J; bases unmatched to any gene: 9. The CDR3 totals 15 residues. The CDR3 loop is CASSSGQGLSYEQFF. CDR3 nucleotides: TGTGCCAGCAGCTCGGGACAGGGCCTTAGCTATGAGCAGTTCTTC.

This clonotype was detected a few times. The genes are TRBV2 and TRBJ2-7, with 7 bases matching TRBD1. From germline, CDR1 is SNHLY and CDR2 FYNNEI. J was trimmed by 3 bases and V by 8 bases; bases with no gene match: 7. There are 13 residues in the CDR3. CDR3 in DNA: TGTGCCAGCGGCGTCAGGGGGAACTACGAGCAGTACTTC. It specifies CASGVRGNYEQYF.

This clonotype has at least ten counts. This chain links TRBV6-6 with TRBJ1-1, with TRBD1 as a possible D gene (5 bases). Germline V gene lookup returns CDR1 MNHNY and CDR2 SVGAGI (reference sequence). The CDR3 totals 13 residues. Trimming cost V 0 bases and J 8 bases, with 10 bases left between them. This CDR3 reads CASSYSKDSEAFF. In DNA, the CDR3 is TGTGCCAGCAGTTACTCCAAAGACAGCGAAGCTTTCTTT.

The chain has TRBV5-6 and TRBJ1-1; possibly TRBD1 for D (5 bases). V shed 4 bases and J shed 7 bases, with 11 bases lying between them. Germline V lookup: CDR1 SGHDT, CDR2 YYEEEE. The CDR3 has 12 residues. CDR3 coding DNA: TGTGCCAGCAGCCAACCAGGGATTGAAGCTTTCTTT. The encoded protein is CASSQPGIEAFF.

The gene calls are TRBV19 and TRBJ2-2; D is perhaps TRBD2 (5 bases). V lost 6 bases and J lost 3, with 8 bases in between. CDR3 size: 13 residues. CDR1 is LNHDA, CDR2 SQIVND, per germline (reference sequence). The DNA of the CDR3 is TGTGCCAGTAGGTCGGAGGACACCGGGGAGCTGTTTTTT. It translates to CASRSEDTGELFF.

This clonotype appeared a few times. A much larger clonotype is one base distant, so this may be a read error. This chain joins TRBV2 and TRBJ2-1; the match to TRBD2 covers 10 bases. There are 14 residues in the CDR3. The V segment lost 11 bases and the J segment 9 bases; nucleotides outside the gene matches: 13. Germline V gives CDR1 SNHLY, CDR2 FYNNEI. The CDR3 nucleotides are TGTGCCGGCGGGGATAGCGGGAGGTTCAGTGAGCAGTTCTTC. It codes for CAGGDSGRFSEQFF.

This clonotype has at least ten counts. The rearrangement links TRBV2 to TRBJ1-2, with a tentative D call TRBD1 (5 bases). Germline V lookup: CDR1 SNHLY, CDR2 FYNNEI. V was shortened by 6 bases and J by 0 bases, with 14 bases between the two germline ends. CDR3 size: 15 residues. CDR3 in DNA: TGTGCCAGCAGGTCGACAGTCAATACTAACTATGGCTACACCTTC. As protein: CASRSTVNTNYGYTF.

This clonotype has a handful of counts. The chain carries TRBV20-1 and TRBJ1-5; D remains ambiguous. The CDR3 spans 16 residues. The V gene lost 0 bases and the J gene lost 1 base, with 13 bases spanning the gap. Per germline, CDR1 DFQATT and CDR2 SNEGSKA (reference sequence). The CDR3 nucleotides are TGCAGTGCTAGAGATGGGCGGGGAGGAAGCAATCAGCCCCAGCATTTT. Amino acid sequence: CSARDGRGGSNQPQHF.

This clonotype was found many times. The chain recombines TRBV2 with TRBJ2-7, with D unclear. CDR3 length equals 14 residues. The V and J ends lost 1 base and 7 bases respectively, with 14 bases between them. CDR1 is SNHLY, CDR2 FYNNEI, per germline. Here the CDR3 DNA reads TGTGCCAGCAGTGAAGAGGCCCGGTTGTCGGAGCAGTACTTC. Translating gives CASSEEARLSEQYF. Drawing the rest from reference TRBV2 and TRBJ2-7, the complete variable domain is EPEVTQTPSHQVTQMGQEVILRCVPISNHLYFYWYRQILGQKVEFLVSFYNNEISEKSEIFDDQFSVERPDGSNFTLKIRSTKLEDSAMYFCASSEEARLSEQYFGPGTRLTVT.

J is TRBJ2-3 and V is TRBV5-1; the match to TRBD2 covers 10 bases. The CDR3 is 16 residues long. V was clipped by 0 bases and J by 4 bases; unmatched bases: 5. The V gene's germline CDR1 is SGHRS and CDR2 YFSETQ. CDR3: CASSLGAAGGPDTQYF. For the CDR3, the DNA is TGCGCCAGCAGCTTGGGGGCAGCGGGAGGGCCAGATACGCAGTATTTT. Using reference TRBV5-1 and TRBJ2-3 for the parts outside the CDR3, the full variable domain is KAGVTQTPRYLIKTRGQQVTLSCSPISGHRSVSWYQQTPGQGLQFLFEYFSETQRNKGNFPGRFSGRQFSNSRSEMNVSTLELGDSALYLCASSLGAAGGPDTQYFGPGTRLTVL.

This clonotype was found many times. V and J are TRBV6-5 and TRBJ1-1; TRBD1 agrees at 10 bases. Germline loops: CDR1 MNHEY, CDR2 SVGAGI. CDR3 length: 15 amino acids. The junction had 2 bases not matched to a gene; V was cut back by 0 bases and J by 4 bases. The CDR3 nucleotides read TGTGCCAGCAGTTACTCGCGGGACAGGGGCACTGAAGCTTTCTTT. Its protein product is CASSYSRDRGTEAFF.

The genes are TRBV29-1 and TRBJ2-1, with TRBD2 identical over 11 bases. The CDR3 length is 14 residues. The ends lost 1 base at V and 7 bases at J; junction bases unmatched: 3. The germline V gene encodes CDR1 SQVTM and CDR2 ANQGSEA. The CDR3: CSVEGRTSGNEQFF. The CDR3 DNA reads TGCAGCGTTGAAGGCAGGACTAGCGGGAATGAGCAGTTCTTC.

This clonotype has just a few counts. The chain couples TRBV2 to TRBJ2-7; 10 nucleotides line up with TRBD2. The J segment lost 7 bases and the V segment lost 4 bases, leaving 16 bases of the junction unmatched. The germline CDR1 and CDR2 sequences are SNHLY and FYNNEI. This CDR3 has 17 amino acids. This CDR3 is CASSVGGRVAGGGEQYF. CDR3 DNA: TGTGCCAGCAGTGTTGGGGGTCGGGTAGCGGGAGGAGGTGAGCAGTACTTC. The whole variable domain, remainder taken from reference TRBV2 and TRBJ2-7, is EPEVTQTPSHQVTQMGQEVILRCVPISNHLYFYWYRQILGQKVEFLVSFYNNEISEKSEIFDDQFSVERPDGSNFTLKIRSTKLEDSAMYFCASSVGGRVAGGGEQYFGPGTRLTVT.

A few counts support this clonotype. CDR3 residues: CAWSEGGTEPQHF. In DNA, the CDR3 is TGTGCCTGGTCGGAGGGGGGGACGGAGCCCCAGCATTTT. J is TRBJ1-5 and V is TRBV30; D possibly corresponds to TRBD1 (6 bases). Germline V lookup: CDR1 GTSNPN, CDR2 SVGIG (reference sequence). With 5 bases removed from V and 8 bases from J, the gap between germline ends came to 16 bases. This CDR3 is built from 13 residues.

This clonotype was counted many times. The rearrangement links TRBV9 to TRBJ2-3; TRBD2 is a possible D gene (6 bases). There are 12 residues in the CDR3. Germline CDR1 is SGDLS and CDR2 is YYNGEE. The V end was cut by 7 bases, the J end by 8 bases, with 14 bases between. The CDR3: CASQREPGTQYF. The CDR3 DNA sequence: TGTGCCAGCCAACGGGAGCCGGGTACGCAGTATTTT. The full variable domain, its missing parts supplied by reference TRBV9 and TRBJ2-3, is DSGVTQTPKHLITATGQRVTLRCSPRSGDLSVYWYQQSLDQGLQFLIQYYNGEERAKGNILERFSAQQFPDLHSELNLSSLELGDSALYFCASQREPGTQYFGPGTRLTVL.

A few counts support this clonotype. This chain connects TRBV11-2 to TRBJ2-1; D remains unclear. Trimming stripped 5 bases from V and 9 bases from J, with 20 bases between. The CDR3 covers 15 residues. CDR1 is SGHAT and CDR2 is FQNNGV in the germline V gene. The CDR3 sequence: CASSMGRFAGFEQFF. CDR3 DNA: TGTGCCAGCAGCATGGGCCGTTTTGCCGGTTTTGAGCAGTTCTTC.

A few counts support this clonotype. V gene TRBV5-1 combines with J gene TRBJ2-5; 9 bases are shared with TRBD2. The CDR3 is made up of 16 amino acids. V lost 6 bases and J lost 1; bases outside the gene matches: 10. Germline CDR1 SGHRS, CDR2 YFSETQ. CDR3 amino acids: CASTRASGARQETQYF. The CDR3, as DNA: TGCGCCAGCACTAGGGCTAGCGGGGCCCGCCAAGAGACCCAGTACTTC.

This clonotype was observed many times. The chain uses TRBV6-1 and TRBJ1-2; the D gene is possibly TRBD1 (5 bases). From germline, CDR1 is MNHNS and CDR2 SASEGT. CDR3 length: 13 residues. Trimming removed 5 bases at V and 4 bases at J, with 11 bases between. In DNA, the CDR3 is TGTGCCAGCAGTTCTTCAGGGTCCTATGGCTACACCTTC. Its translation is CASSSSGSYGYTF.

This clonotype occurred a few times. The chain carries TRBV6-2 or TRBV6-3 and TRBJ2-5; 9 bases align to TRBD1. The length of the CDR3 is 14 residues. The ends lost 7 bases at V and 4 bases at J; junction bases unmatched: 7. Germline V gives CDR1 MNHEY, CDR2 SVGEGT. Here the CDR3 DNA reads TGTGCCAGCACCAATACAGGGGGCGGAGAGACCCAGTACTTC. Its protein is CASTNTGGGETQYF.

This clonotype was seen more than once but under ten times. This rearrangement joins TRBV3-1 to TRBJ1-1, with a possible D match to TRBD1 (5 bases). The V end was cut by 6 bases, the J end by 7 bases, with 15 bases between. The CDR3 covers 13 residues. Per the germline V gene, CDR1 is LGHDT and CDR2 is YNNKEL (reference sequence). CDR3: CASRSAGLLEAFF. The CDR3 DNA reads as TGTGCCAGCAGATCCGCGGGACTTCTTGAAGCTTTCTTT.

This clonotype was counted at least ten times. This sequence joins TRBV3-1 and TRBJ2-1; D gene unclear. CDR1 is LGHDT and CDR2 is YNNKEL in the germline V gene (reference sequence). V was trimmed by 7 bases and J by 0 bases, leaving 13 bases between them. This CDR3 spans 15 amino acids. CDR3 sequence (DNA): TGTGCCAGCACCCGAGACCTGAGCTCCTACAATGAGCAGTTCTTC. This translates into CASTRDLSSYNEQFF.

V usage is TRBV9 and J usage is TRBJ2-3; 10 bases match TRBD1. Germline CDR1 reads SGDLS; CDR2 reads YYNGEE. The CDR3 contains 16 residues. The trim removed 3 bases at V and 0 bases at J, leaving 4 bases unmatched. CDR3 residues: CASSAGTGVSTDTQYF. As DNA, the CDR3 is TGTGCCAGCAGCGCGGGGACAGGGGTAAGCACAGATACGCAGTATTTT.

The V and J genes are TRBV7-2 and TRBJ1-4; 8 bases fit TRBD1. Germline CDR1 and CDR2: SGHTA and FQGNSA. CDR3 size: 16 residues. V dropped 2 bases and J dropped 6; count of bases not matched to a gene: 8. This chain's CDR3 is CASSLPETGEHEKLFF. In DNA form, the CDR3 reads TGTGCCAGCAGCTTACCAGAGACAGGGGAGCATGAAAAACTGTTTTTT.